This TCR beta chain was captured by sequencing in a study of Ad26.COV2.S vaccination and SARS-CoV-2 variants. Looking at the study overall: Dosing was one shot or two shots 56 days apart. Broader study findings: Breadth measured for non-spike TCRs was similar across vaccine and placebo recipients.

As for this clone: Its antigen is not identified.

Trimming left V 6 bases short and J 3 bases short, with 9 bases between. There are 12 residues in the CDR3. CDR1 is PRHDT and CDR2 is FYEKMQ in the germline V gene (reference sequence). Indicated treatment: some 20 received Ad26.COV2.S at low or high dose, single or two shots; about five received placebo; per-sample allocation not given. Samples were taken on day 63 after the first vaccine or placebo injection. The assay was immunoSEQ multiplex PCR, and TCRdb's table has in-frame clones only and misses some. In the table there are 350,000 to 450,000 clones, about 91% of which are singletons. J is TRBJ2-7 and V is TRBV13, with D possibly being TRBD1 (6 bases). The clonotype comes from a person between 18 and 65 years old who received the Ad26.COV2.S COVID-19 vaccine or a placebo. The specimen comprised peripheral blood, sampled in a trial of Ad26.COV2.S vaccine versus placebo. The DNA for the CDR3 is TGTGCCAGCAGTAACAGGGTCTACGAGCAGTACTTC. Its protein product is CASSNRVYEQYF.